A single sample gave rise to the 27 T cell receptor beta chains below, sequenced in a study of identical twins. TCRdb reprocessed the 5' RACE reads via MiXCR and lists one record per CDR3 protein. Of a few hundred thousand distinct CDR3 sequences listed, about 13% are singletons. In addition, the sample was reused for a study of yellow fever vaccine responses in identical twins.

Input material: memory (CD45RO+) T cells sorted from blood. These receptor sequences come from a young woman in good health.

V is TRBV6-1 and J is TRBJ1-5; tentatively, D is TRBD1 (5 bases). The V end lost 7 bases, the J end lost 0 bases, and 13 bases lay between the germline ends. The CDR3 spans 15 residues. Germline CDR1 and CDR2: MNHNS and SASEGT. The CDR3, as DNA: TGTGCCAGCATCCTCGGGGGATATAGCAATCAGCCCCAGCATTTT. It translates to CASILGGYSNQPQHF.

This rearrangement joins TRBV30 to TRBJ2-1, with D uncertain. The CDR3 is made up of 13 amino acids. Germline CDR1 and CDR2: GTSNPN and SVGIG (reference sequence). V dropped 1 base and J dropped 8 bases, with 12 bases sitting between them. CDR3 nucleotide sequence: TGTGCCTGGAGTGCATTCGTTCCCGATGAGCAGTTCTTC. It specifies CAWSAFVPDEQFF.

The chain employs TRBV4-3 and TRBJ2-1; perhaps TRBD2 as D (6 bases). Germline CDR1 and CDR2: LGHNA and YSLEER. The CDR3 is 16 residues long. V lost 1 base and J lost 3, with 13 bases in between. Here the CDR3 DNA reads TGCGCCAGCAGCCAAGGGTCTACGGACTACTACAATGAGCAGTTCTTC. Protein sequence: CASSQGSTDYYNEQFF.

The chain is built from TRBV3-1 and TRBJ2-2; 7 bases line up with TRBD2. Looked up from germline, CDR1 is LGHDT and CDR2 is YNNKEL (reference sequence). The CDR3 spans 18 residues. V shed 0 bases, J shed 0 bases, and the junction held 7 bases outside the gene matches. Written as DNA, the CDR3 is TGTGCCAGCAGCCAAGATCTTGTTGGACTAGCGAACACCGGGGAGCTGTTTTTT. Amino acid sequence: CASSQDLVGLANTGELFF. Variable domain in full (rest from reference TRBV3-1 and TRBJ2-2): DTAVSQTPKYLVTQMGNDKSIKCEQNLGHDTMYWYKQDSKKFLKIMFSYNNKELIINETVPNRFSPKSPDKAHLNLHINSLELGDSAVYFCASSQDLVGLANTGELFFGEGSRLTVL.

The rearrangement links TRBV6-2 or TRBV6-3 to TRBJ2-7; D gene ambiguous. CDR1 is MNHEY, CDR2 SVGEGT, per germline. The CDR3 totals 15 residues. V lost 2 bases and J 2 bases, leaving 13 bases between the germline ends. CDR3 in amino acids: CASSYAIGGTYEQYF. As DNA, the CDR3 is TGTGCCAGCAGTTACGCCATCGGCGGAACCTACGAGCAGTACTTC.

This clonotype has more than one count but fewer than ten. The CDR3 nucleotides read TGTGCCAGCAGGACGGACAGGGGGAGCAATCAGCCCCAGCATTTT. It yields the protein CASRTDRGSNQPQHF. The rearrangement uses TRBV6-1 and TRBJ1-5; 10 bases are shared with TRBD1. This CDR3 is built from 15 residues. Trimming at V came to 6 bases and at J to 1 base, leaving 3 bases not matched to a gene. Germline V gene data show CDR1 as MNHNS and CDR2 as SASEGT.

The chain carries TRBV7-8 and TRBJ2-1; D might be TRBD1 (5 bases). V dropped 2 bases and J dropped 3 bases, with 11 bases sitting between them. The CDR3 spans 15 residues. The V gene's germline CDR1 is SGHVS and CDR2 FQNEAQ. The CDR3, as DNA: TGTGCCAGCAGCTTACAGGGTCGAAGCTACAATGAGCAGTTCTTC. It is translated as CASSLQGRSYNEQFF.

This chain joins TRBV24-1 and TRBJ2-2; no clear D. Trimming took off 9 bases at V and 1 base at J, with 17 bases between the two ends. The length of the CDR3 is 16 residues. The V gene's germline CDR1 is KGHDR and CDR2 SFDVKD. The CDR3 loop reads CATSPQAARNTGELFF. As DNA, the CDR3 is TGTGCCACCTCCCCCCAGGCTGCTCGGAACACCGGGGAGCTGTTTTTT.

This clonotype appeared a few times. The chain combines TRBV5-6 with TRBJ1-3; the D gene is possibly TRBD1 (6 bases). The CDR3 has 15 residues. Germline V gene data show CDR1 as SGHDT and CDR2 as YYEEEE. V was shortened by 5 bases and J by 0 bases, with 12 bases between the two germline ends. As DNA, the CDR3 is TGTGCCAGCAGTCAGACAGGACCCTCTGGAAACACCATATATTTT. Translated: CASSQTGPSGNTIYF.

This CDR3 reads CASSDQGKRSTDTQYF. The DNA for the CDR3 is TGTGCCAGCAGTGATCAGGGGAAGAGATCCACAGATACGCAGTATTTT. The gene calls are TRBV27 and TRBJ2-3; D might be TRBD1 (6 bases). V lost 5 bases to trimming and J lost 2 bases, with 17 bases between them. CDR3 length: 16 residues. From germline, CDR1 is MNHEY and CDR2 SMNVEV (reference sequence).

This sequence joins TRBV2 and TRBJ2-5, with D hard to call. V was trimmed by 8 bases and J by 2 bases, leaving 12 bases between them. The CDR3 covers 13 residues. Germline V gene lookup returns CDR1 SNHLY and CDR2 FYNNEI. CDR3 region: CASDRQVQETQYF. For the CDR3, the DNA is TGTGCCAGCGATCGGCAGGTACAAGAGACCCAGTACTTC.

The table lists this clonotype with a few counts. The rearrangement links TRBV20-1 to TRBJ2-2; D gene uncertain. V lost 7 bases to trimming and J lost 2 bases, with 11 bases between them. The CDR3 spans 13 residues. Per the germline V gene, CDR1 is DFQATT and CDR2 is SNEGSKA (reference sequence). The CDR3 DNA is TGCAGTGTCACTCGACTTAACACCGGGGAGCTGTTTTTT. Protein: CSVTRLNTGELFF.

As concerns this clonotype: A much bigger clone sits one base away, suggesting this may be a read error. The chain employs TRBV6-2 or TRBV6-3 and TRBJ1-2, with 8 bases fitting TRBD1. Germline V gene lookup returns CDR1 MNHEY and CDR2 SVGEGT. This CDR3 has 14 residues. Here the CDR3 reads CDSRPGQEGYGYTF. The CDR3 DNA sequence: TGTGACAGCAGACCGGGACAGGAAGGCTATGGCTACACCTTC.

V gene TRBV7-9 combines with J gene TRBJ2-7; D is ambiguous. Germline CDR1 reads SEHNR; CDR2 reads FQNEAQ (reference sequence). CDR3 length: 14 amino acids. V was shortened by 5 bases and J by 3 bases, with 14 bases between the two germline ends. The CDR3 DNA sequence: TGTGCCAGCAGCCTTAGCAGACCCAGCTACGAGCAGTACTTC. Its protein is CASSLSRPSYEQYF.

In its sample, this clonotype was seen many times. The chain has TRBV6-2 or TRBV6-3 and TRBJ2-5; 8 positions match TRBD2. This CDR3 spans 17 amino acids. The germline gives CDR1 MNHEY, CDR2 SVGEGT. V was clipped by 5 bases and J by 4 bases; unmatched bases: 15. The CDR3 loop reads CASSPIRTAGVRETQYF. Here the CDR3 DNA reads TGTGCCAGCAGTCCCATACGAACAGCGGGAGTAAGAGAGACCCAGTACTTC.

This clonotype was seen at least ten times. V and J are TRBV5-1 and TRBJ2-7; 13 bases are shared with TRBD2. Germline CDR1 is SGHRS and CDR2 is YFSETQ. V lost 0 bases to trimming and J lost 6 bases; unmatched junction nucleotides: 3. The CDR3 is 15 amino acids. DNA of the CDR3: TGCGCCAGCAGCTTGGCGGGGACTAGCGGGATCGAGCAGTACTTC. It encodes CASSLAGTSGIEQYF.

V is TRBV30 and J is TRBJ2-3; D gene ambiguous. Trimming removed 4 bases from V and 6 bases from J, with 14 bases in between. Germline V gene sequence: CDR1 GTSNPN, CDR2 SVGIG (reference sequence). The CDR3 spans 13 residues. In nucleotides, the CDR3 is TGTGCCTGGACCTATGGGGTTCCCGATACGCAGTATTTT. It yields the protein CAWTYGVPDTQYF.

This clonotype was counted a few times. The CDR3 DNA follows: TGTGCCAGCACGCGGGAGGGCCGGTCGGCAGATACGCAGTATTTT. It encodes CASTREGRSADTQYF. The chain links TRBV27 to TRBJ2-3, with TRBD2 identical over 9 bases. J was trimmed by 4 bases and V by 7 bases; bases with no gene match: 9. The CDR3 is 15 residues long. Per germline, CDR1 MNHEY and CDR2 SMNVEV (reference sequence).

The sample holds many counts of this clonotype. The genes are TRBV12-3 or TRBV12-4 and TRBJ2-7; 11 bases are shared with TRBD2. V was clipped by 6 bases and J by 5 bases; unmatched bases: 0. The CDR3 sequence is 12 residues long. In nucleotides, the CDR3 is TGTGCCAGCAGACTAGCGGGAGACGAGCAGTACTTC. This sequence encodes CASRLAGDEQYF.

This clonotype has just a few counts. One end of the junction does not line up with germline, which may come from a read error. This chain joins TRBV11-2 and TRBJ2-1; 8 bases line up with TRBD1. Germline V CDR1 and CDR2: SGHAT, FQNNGV. The CDR3 covers 14 residues. The CDR3 sequence: CASSLSNKQGVGVF. CDR3 bases: TGTGCCAGCAGCTTATCCAACAAACAGGGGGTTGGGGTCTTC.

V is TRBV5-1 and J is TRBJ2-4; D could derive from TRBD1 or TRBD2 (5 bases each). This CDR3 is built from 13 residues. Trimming left V 6 bases short and J 8 bases short, with 15 bases between. Germline lookup yields CDR1 SGHRS and CDR2 YFSETQ. CDR3: CASTPGTGDIQYF. The CDR3 nucleotides read TGCGCCAGCACCCCCGGGACGGGCGACATTCAGTACTTC.

The chain carries TRBV2 and TRBJ2-1; D is possibly TRBD1 or TRBD2 (5 bases each). CDR1 and CDR2 (germline): SNHLY, FYNNEI. V dropped 6 bases and J dropped 5 bases, with 17 bases sitting between them. The CDR3 totals 15 residues. CDR3 residues: CASSIGARQDNEQFF. The CDR3 DNA reads as TGTGCCAGCAGCATCGGGGCCCGCCAGGACAATGAGCAGTTCTTC. Looking up the rest from reference TRBV2 and TRBJ2-1 gives the full variable domain: EPEVTQTPSHQVTQMGQEVILRCVPISNHLYFYWYRQILGQKVEFLVSFYNNEISEKSEIFDDQFSVERPDGSNFTLKIRSTKLEDSAMYFCASSIGARQDNEQFFGPGTRLTVL.

This clonotype was recorded a few times. The chain carries TRBV7-2 and TRBJ2-5, with 8 bases identical to TRBD2. The CDR3 is 15 residues long. With V trimmed by 1 base and J by 5 bases, 6 bases remained unmatched. CDR1 and CDR2 (germline): SGHTA, FQGNSA. This CDR3 reads CASSLGGVAGETQYF. CDR3 in DNA: TGTGCCAGCAGCTTAGGAGGGGTAGCGGGGGAGACCCAGTACTTC.

The chain joins TRBV7-2 to TRBJ2-1; TRBD1 aligns across 9 bases. The trim removed 0 bases at V and 7 bases at J, leaving 4 bases unmatched. This CDR3 spans 15 amino acids. Germline-derived CDR1 and CDR2 are SGHTA and FQGNSA. CDR3 sequence (DNA): TGTGCCAGCAGCTTAGCGCGGGGACAGGGTAATGAGCAGTTCTTC. It encodes CASSLARGQGNEQFF.

There are a few counts of this clonotype. The chain combines TRBV24-1 with TRBJ2-2; possible D gene TRBD1, 6 bases. Germline-derived CDR1 and CDR2 are KGHDR and SFDVKD. V lost 8 bases to trimming and J lost 1 base, with 10 bases between them. There are 14 residues in the CDR3. CDR3 sequence: CATTPTGNTGELFF. CDR3 DNA: TGTGCCACCACTCCGACAGGGAACACCGGGGAGCTGTTTTTT.

This clonotype was counted a few times. The rearrangement uses TRBV7-8 and TRBJ2-7, with TRBD1 as a possible D gene (6 bases). Germline V gives CDR1 SGHVS, CDR2 FQNEAQ. Between the trimmed V and J ends, which lost 1 base and 7 bases, there was a span of 11 bases. This CDR3 contains 13 residues. The CDR3 DNA reads as TGTGCCAGCAGCTTAGTGACAGGAGAGGAGCAGTACTTC. Translating gives CASSLVTGEEQYF.

The rearrangement joins TRBV20-1 to TRBJ2-2; D might be TRBD1 (6 bases). V shed 7 bases and J shed 0 bases, with 9 bases lying between them. This CDR3 spans 13 amino acids. Germline CDR1 reads DFQATT; CDR2 reads SNEGSKA (reference sequence). The CDR3 spells CSGQESNTGELFF. The CDR3 nucleotides are TGCAGTGGACAGGAATCGAACACCGGGGAGCTGTTTTTT.